Listed below are T cell receptor beta chains from one sample, sequenced in a study of blood T cell repertoires in COVID-19. Measured with immunoSEQ multiplex PCR; TCRdb has only the in-frame clones, and not every one. The data show around 440,000 clones, approximately 89% seen once. Sequencing used peripheral blood. These receptors originate from a woman between 50 and 59 years old with COVID-19, enrolled during active disease. The CDR3 runs from the conserved cysteine through the conserved F or W. The D gene is left open where the match is weak.

v_call	d_call	j_call	cdr3_aa
TRBV9	-	TRBJ2-5	CASSSRLGKETQYF
TRBV10-2	-	TRBJ2-3	CASTERGLAGITDTQYF
TRBV30	-	TRBJ1-5	CAWTAASGNQPQHF
TRBV4-1	TRBD1	TRBJ1-4	CASSPQERWRDRGEKLFF
TRBV6-5	TRBD1	TRBJ1-2	CASSATTTGDGYTF
TRBV6-5	TRBD1	TRBJ2-2	CASSPGTANTGELFF
TRBV7-2	TRBD2	TRBJ2-1	CASRASAGGRNEQFF
TRBV29-1	-	TRBJ1-2	CSVEGTASRYGYTF
TRBV19	-	TRBJ1-6	CASSSQQNSPLHF
TRBV11-2	-	TRBJ2-1	CASSFWGSSYNEQFF
TRBV10-3	TRBD1	TRBJ2-7	CAINPDRGGEQYF
TRBV29-1	-	TRBJ1-5	CSVTTTATYQPQHF
TRBV6-5	TRBD1	TRBJ2-2	CASMRDRDTGELFF
TRBV30	-	TRBJ2-2	CAWRAGTGELFF
TRBV3-1/TRBV3-2	TRBD2	TRBJ2-3	CASSQGTSGTTQYF
TRBV6-5	TRBD1	TRBJ1-6	CATTGVENSPLHF
TRBV19	-	TRBJ1-1	CASSIAGSNTEAFF
TRBV7-6	TRBD2	TRBJ2-1	CASSPSGGGNEQFF
TRBV4-1	TRBD1	TRBJ1-4	CASSQGDRDGEKLFF
TRBV7-9	-	TRBJ2-1	CASSWSVLPNEQFF
TRBV5-1	-	TRBJ2-2	CASSFSGVNTGELFF
TRBV6-6	-	TRBJ1-5	CASSYTNQPQHF
TRBV6-5	TRBD1	TRBJ2-2	CASRVDRAVGELFF
TRBV7-6	TRBD1	TRBJ1-4	CASSDRVESEKLFF
TRBV6-2/TRBV6-3	TRBD1	TRBJ1-4	CASSHRGQANEKLFF
TRBV5-1	TRBD2	TRBJ2-7	CASSLAASGTYEQYF
TRBV7-2	TRBD2	TRBJ2-1	CASSSSRTSGGTKQFF
TRBV7-3	TRBD1	TRBJ1-3	CASSPQGGDTIYF
TRBV30	-	TRBJ1-2	CAWTDGPGLGPGYTF
TRBV29-1	TRBD2	TRBJ2-7	CSVGGTKPAYEQYF
TRBV7-9	-	TRBJ1-2	CASSRLVGGTYGYTF
TRBV2	-	TRBJ2-7	CASSGGYEQYF
TRBV6-5	-	TRBJ1-5	CASSLALGLGHF
TRBV5-1	TRBD1	TRBJ1-1	CASSPRTGLNTEAFF
TRBV15	-	TRBJ1-6	CATSRRQVSNSPLHF
TRBV19	-	TRBJ1-2	CASSILGLNYGYTF
TRBV2	TRBD1	TRBJ2-7	CASRPTLTGHEQYF
TRBV3-1/TRBV3-2	-	TRBJ1-2	CASSLEGYRSVNGYTF
TRBV28	-	TRBJ2-3	CASIHSEKRPTDTQYF
TRBV5-1	TRBD1	TRBJ2-5	CASTFQLQGAKETQYF
TRBV11-2	-	TRBJ2-7	CASSRGQSYEQYF
TRBV9	-	TRBJ1-2	CASSLSGSGGGYTF
TRBV2	TRBD1	TRBJ2-2	CASSEQGVNTGELFF
TRBV7-9	-	TRBJ1-1	CASSSELNTEAFF
TRBV6-6	-	TRBJ1-1	CASSLQVNTEAFF